This T cell receptor beta chain was recorded in a study of shared clonotypes between healthy human individuals. The germline gives CDR1 SEHNR, CDR2 FQNEAQ (reference sequence). This CDR3 spans 16 amino acids. Deletions cut 5 bases from V and 1 base from J, with 15 bases between. CD45RO-negative, CCR7-selected cells formed the naive CD8 fraction, which excluded terminally differentiated effector memory CD45RA+ cells. TCRdb's copy holds only in-frame clones and misses some; the assay was immunoSEQ multiplex PCR. The sample records nearly 2 million clones, approximately 94% being singletons. Sequencing was performed on naive CD8+ T cells sorted from blood. V usage is TRBV7-9 and J usage is TRBJ1-5, with D perhaps TRBD1 (6 bases). The sequence derives from a man aged 18 to 35 in good health. DNA for the CDR3: TGTGCCAGCAGCCACCGGGACACTTCCAGCAATCAGCCCCAGCATTTT. The encoded protein is CASSHRDTSSNQPQHF. The whole variable domain, filled in from reference TRBV7-9 and TRBJ1-5, reads DTGVSQNPRHKITKRGQNVTFRCDPISEHNRLYWYRQTLGQGPEFLTYFQNEAQLEKSRLLSDRFSAERPKGSFSTLEIQRTEQGDSAMYLCASSHRDTSSNQPQHFGDGTRLSIL.